What follows describes a single T cell receptor beta chain. This clonotype was observed a few times. It has no known antigen specificity. No base quality information exists; no much larger clone differs at one position. The entry originates in a study of Graves' ophthalmopathy and Graves' hyperthyroidism (dated by TCRdb to between 2018 and 2020). Describing the broader study: Peripheral blood samples were taken at the time of initial diagnosis, before any treatment was given. Following sampling, methimazole starting at 30 mg daily was administered to hyperthyroidism patients, and high-dose intravenous methylprednisolone was administered to ophthalmopathy patients. In total, approximately 140 blood samples were TCR-sequenced: around 42 ophthalmopathy, 80 or so hyperthyroidism and some 17 hyperthyroidism-to-ophthalmopathy patients. T-cell repertoires of thyroid tissue and blood were compared in over five hyperthyroidism patients. A discovery set of 100 or so patients (under 45 ophthalmopathy, about 58 stable hyperthyroidism) was enrolled to explore V-J signatures distinguishing ophthalmopathy from hyperthyroidism. The independent validation cohort included 18 to 20 hyperthyroidism patients plus 17 patients who later progressed from hyperthyroidism to ophthalmopathy. The study used signatures of the TCR beta repertoire to tell Graves' ophthalmopathy apart from Graves' hyperthyroidism and to predict which patients would progress to ophthalmopathy.

Findings and caveats that apply to the study as a whole: In validation, the model predicted ophthalmopathy progression with about 64% sensitivity and approximately 72% specificity; fewer than 15 predicted patients were CT-confirmed with GO in a median of approximately six months. In cross-validation, the 13-signature model distinguished ophthalmopathy from stable hyperthyroidism with 87.88% sensitivity and approximately 81% specificity, while in the test set the corresponding values were roughly 80% and 75%. Sample size was not statistically predetermined, and group allocation was not concealed from the investigators. Among expanded thyroid clonotypes with frequency above 0.001, most also showed up in blood, which suggests that blood repertoires may reflect the thyroid immune response.

Patients with ophthalmopathy had moderately to severely active disease, with a Clinical Activity Score of 3 or more, a NOSPECS grade of 4 or more, and a disease duration of less than 3 months. Patients with other autoimmune diseases, uncontrolled infections, pregnancy or lactation were excluded. Diagnosis relied on clinical symptoms, serum thyroxine, TRAb, thyroid ultrasound and orbital computed tomography. Ficoll-Paque density gradient centrifugation was used to isolate PBMCs from approximately 11 ml of fresh peripheral blood. Total RNA was extracted with Trizol reagent and quality-checked on an Agilent 2100 Bioanalyzer. For repertoire sequencing, the TCR beta CDR3 regions were amplified from RNA transcripts. The first round of RT-PCR was done with HTBI primers and the Qiagen OneStep RT-PCR kit, and was followed by a second round of multiplex PCR, then size selection and purification. Libraries were sequenced on an Illumina HiSeq2000 using paired-end 100 bp reads. Under the source paper's analysis protocol: Reads were processed with SOAPnuke, discarding reads with adapters, uncalled bases, mean Phred below 15, or no exact constant-primer or identifier match. COPE v1.2.5 was used to merge high-quality paired reads. Each unique nucleotide sequence was defined as a clonotype, and clonotypes were aligned to IMGT TRB V, D and J references with MiTCR v1.1. The analysis was limited to V-J combinations with a frequency above 0.0001, which together covered 99% to 99.2% of repertoires. For each V-J combination, a TCR clonal expansion and chaos score was defined as the ratio of F50 clonal expansion to chaos observed in the TCRdist matrix. Welch's t-statistics and random forest were used to narrow the features down to around 12 V-J combinations, which were then fed into a naive Bayes classifier. Thyroid-blood repertoire similarity was quantified with the Morisita-Horn index. TCRdb reprocessing: public reads trimmed at Q25 with fastp, clones called with MiXCR, in-frame beta chains kept. Under each unique CDR3 protein, matching rows form one entry showing the most common genes and DNA. The V and J calls here are based on TCRdb, not the publication. The sample table shows 600,000 to 950,000 distinct CDR3 sequences, and roughly 40% are seen once. The ten largest clones add up to approximately 43% of the sample.

Inclusive of the bounding cysteine and phenylalanine, the CDR3 is 16 residues long. CDR3 DNA only is kept here, 48 bases in frame from base 1. The V and J ends are trimmed by 2 bases and 2 bases, leaving 13 bases between them. The V and J segments used are TRBV12-3 or TRBV12-4 and TRBJ1-5, with the D segment identity uncertain. The clonotype was recovered from an adult man with Graves' ophthalmopathy. Sample: peripheral blood. At the DNA level, the sequence is TGTGCCAGCAGTTTAAGGGTGGCCTTGGGCAATCAGCCCCAGCATTTT. Its translation is CASSLRVALGNQPQHF.